This T cell receptor beta chain was captured by sequencing in a study of blood T cells in healthy people across ages. Study-wide results and limits: The percentage of naive T cells correlated strongly with TCR beta diversity.

Then a second PCR, running about 6 to 11 cycles, was carried out with a sample-barcoded 5' primer and a J-beta primer mix. TCRdb reprocessed the 5' RACE reads with MiXCR, giving one entry per CDR3 protein. The repertoire has roughly 1.5 million distinct CDR3 sequences, 35% to 45% of them found once; the top ten carry roughly 3.7%. This clonotype occurred a few times. The antigen is not known. CDR3 length: 13 residues. V was clipped by 5 bases and J by 6 bases, with 14 bases between them. Germline V gives CDR1 SGHTA, CDR2 FQGNSA. This clonotype was sampled from a woman aged 18 to 35 in good health. The sequenced material came from blood. The rearrangement joins TRBV7-2 to TRBJ2-7; TRBD2 is a possible D gene (6 bases). CDR3 region: CASSPGLAFEQYF. CDR3 coding DNA: TGTGCCAGCAGCCCGGGTCTAGCGTTCGAGCAGTACTTC.